Each of the 8 T cell receptor beta chains below was sequenced from the same sample in a study of cytomegalovirus exposure and HLA in healthy donors. PCR amplification relied on 60 Vbeta primers (plus 13 Jbeta primers). Assay: immunoSEQ multiplex PCR; the TCRdb copy retains only in-frame clones and omits some. This table has more than 95,000 clones, 65% to 80% appearing once. The sample comprised PBMCs. Receptors were obtained from a man aged 25 to 40 in good health and CMV-seronegative.

The chain combines TRBV11-2 with TRBJ2-5, with a possible D match to TRBD1 (7 bases). Trimming took off 5 bases at V and 1 base at J, with 17 bases between the two ends. The germline gives CDR1 SGHAT, CDR2 FQNNGV. The CDR3 length is 16 residues. This chain's CDR3 is CASSLRGTLRQETQYF. CDR3 sequence (DNA): TGTGCCAGCAGCCTCAGGGGGACTCTGCGCCAAGAGACCCAGTACTTC.

V gene TRBV19 combines with J gene TRBJ1-1; 9 bases are a match to TRBD1. The CDR3 consists of 15 residues. The ends lost 8 bases at V and 0 bases at J; junction bases unmatched: 7. The V gene's germline CDR1 is LNHDA and CDR2 SQIVND (reference sequence). CDR3 sequence (DNA): TGTGCCAGTCGAGGACAGGGGTCTATGAACACTGAAGCTTTCTTT. Translated, it gives CASRGQGSMNTEAFF.

This clone has only one observation. V usage is TRBV27 and J usage is TRBJ1-5, with 8 bases matching TRBD1. Trimming at V came to 7 bases and at J to 0 bases, leaving 8 bases not matched to a gene. The CDR3 consists of 16 residues. From germline, CDR1 is MNHEY and CDR2 SMNVEV (reference sequence). CDR3 DNA sequence: TGTGCCAGCATCCCGGGACAGGTTCATAGCAATCAGCCCCAGCATTTT. It codes for CASIPGQVHSNQPQHF.

The CDR3 loop reads CSVEPWPREQFF. The CDR3 region has the DNA TGCAGCGTTGAACCCTGGCCCAGGGAGCAGTTCTTC. The rearrangement joins TRBV29-1 to TRBJ2-1; no clear D gene. Trimming took off 2 bases at V and 10 bases at J, with 12 bases between the two ends. This CDR3 is 12 amino acids long. Germline V gene sequence: CDR1 SQVTM, CDR2 ANQGSEA.

The sample holds one count of this clone. The rearrangement joins TRBV29-1 to TRBJ1-4, with D possibly matching TRBD1 (6 bases). The CDR3 is 14 residues long. V gave up 7 bases and J gave up 4 bases, with 16 bases separating them. The germline CDR1 and CDR2 sequences are SQVTM and ANQGSEA. CDR3 nucleotides: TGCAGCGCCTCTCGACAGGACGTTAATGAAAAACTGTTTTTT. This translates into CSASRQDVNEKLFF.

The J gene is TRBJ1-1, the V gene TRBV5-1, with TRBD1 as a possible D gene (6 bases). Germline loops: CDR1 SGHRS, CDR2 YFSETQ. The CDR3 has 16 amino acids. The V gene lost 1 base and the J gene lost 0 bases, with 13 bases spanning the gap. DNA for the CDR3: TGCGCCAGCAGCTTGAAGGACAGCTACATGAACACTGAAGCTTTCTTT. It codes for CASSLKDSYMNTEAFF.

The CDR3 reads CASATNMNTEAFF. In DNA, the CDR3 is TGCGCCAGCGCCACCAACATGAACACTGAAGCTTTCTTT. The V and J genes are TRBV5-1 and TRBJ1-1; D is uncertain. Germline loops: CDR1 SGHRS, CDR2 YFSETQ. With 7 bases removed from V and 0 bases from J, the gap between germline ends came to 10 bases. The CDR3 is 13 residues long.

The chain carries TRBV5-1 and TRBJ2-1; possible D gene TRBD1, 5 bases. The germline V gene has CDR1 SGHRS and CDR2 YFSETQ. The CDR3 runs 14 residues. The V end lost 4 bases, the J end lost 5 bases, and 13 bases lay between the germline ends. The CDR3 here is CASSLGAVDNEQFF. CDR3 coding DNA: TGCGCCAGCAGCCTAGGGGCGGTCGACAATGAGCAGTTCTTC.